This record looks at one TCR beta chain sequence and its context. Its antigen is undetermined. V lost 6 bases to trimming and J lost 8 bases; unmatched junction nucleotides: 12. Germline CDR1 is SNHLY and CDR2 is FYNNEI. The length of the CDR3 is 15 residues. The data are from a study of cytomegalovirus exposure and HLA in healthy donors. Across the study: Around 78 million unique TCRs, all from HLA-typed donors, were included in an early release of the data. Among the roughly 400 genotyped donors, 65% to 85% were placed in the Caucasian-associated ancestry cluster. Study conclusions and caveats: Segments of the TCR beta V type were, in most cases, productive about 87% or about 30% of the time in an earlier analysis.

PCR employed 60 Vbeta and 13 Jbeta primers. The data were produced by immunoSEQ multiplex PCR, yet TCRdb's version contains in-frame clones alone and is incomplete. The table records approximately 100,000 clones, 76% of them present only once. Material for sequencing was PBMCs. This TCR was recovered from a man aged 35-49 years in good health and CMV-seronegative. The chain uses TRBV2 and TRBJ2-1, with 8 positions matching TRBD2. The CDR3 DNA is TGTGCCAGCAGCGGGAACGGGGGGGGATGGGATGAGCAGTTCTTC. Translated: CASSGNGGGWDEQFF.